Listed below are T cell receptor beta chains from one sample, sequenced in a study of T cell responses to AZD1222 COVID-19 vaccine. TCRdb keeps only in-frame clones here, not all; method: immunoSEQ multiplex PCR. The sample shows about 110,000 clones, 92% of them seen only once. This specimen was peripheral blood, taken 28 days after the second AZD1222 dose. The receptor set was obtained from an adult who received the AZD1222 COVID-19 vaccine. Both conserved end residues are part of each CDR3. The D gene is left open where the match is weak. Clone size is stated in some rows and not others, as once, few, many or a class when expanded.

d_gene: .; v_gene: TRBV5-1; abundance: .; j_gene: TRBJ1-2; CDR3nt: TGCGCCAGCAGCTTGAGAGGGGTCCCCACCAACTATGGCTACACCTTC; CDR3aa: CASSLRGVPTNYGYTF
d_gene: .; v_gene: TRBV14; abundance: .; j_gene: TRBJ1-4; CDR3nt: TGTGCCAGCAGCCAAGATCCAGGGATACGGGAAAAACTGTTTTTT; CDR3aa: CASSQDPGIREKLFF
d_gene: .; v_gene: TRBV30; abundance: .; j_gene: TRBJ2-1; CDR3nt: TGTGCCCGGAGCATAGGGGGATCGTACAATGAGCAGTTCTTC; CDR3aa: CARSIGGSYNEQFF
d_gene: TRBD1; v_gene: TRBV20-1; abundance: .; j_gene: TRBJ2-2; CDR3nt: TGCAGTGCTAGTGCCAGGGGGTCGGGCGGGGAGCTGTTTTTT; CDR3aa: CSASARGSGGELFF
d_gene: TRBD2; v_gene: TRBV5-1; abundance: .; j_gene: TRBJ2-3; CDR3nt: TGCGCCAGCAGCTTAAGCGGGGGGGCCGTAGATACGCAGTATTTT; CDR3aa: CASSLSGGAVDTQYF
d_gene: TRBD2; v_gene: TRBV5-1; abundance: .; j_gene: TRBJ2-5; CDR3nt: TGCGCCAGCAGCTTCAAGCCAGGGACTAGCGGGGGGGAGACCCAGTACTTC; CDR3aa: CASSFKPGTSGGETQYF
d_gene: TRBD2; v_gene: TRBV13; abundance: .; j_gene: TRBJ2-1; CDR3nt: TGTGCCAGCCTATCCGGGGGGAGCTCCTACAATGAGCAGTTCTTC; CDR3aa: CASLSGGSSYNEQFF
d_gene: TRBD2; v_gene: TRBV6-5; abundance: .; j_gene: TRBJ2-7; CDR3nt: TGTGCCAGCAGTTACTCTACCGTCGGGGGGGCTGGCGAGCAGTACTTC; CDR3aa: CASSYSTVGGAGEQYF
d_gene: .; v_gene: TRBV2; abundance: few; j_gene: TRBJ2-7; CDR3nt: TGTGCCAGCAGTGAAAGAAGGTGGACGCAGGCTGTTGCGGAGCAGTACTTC; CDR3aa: CASSERRWTQAVAEQYF
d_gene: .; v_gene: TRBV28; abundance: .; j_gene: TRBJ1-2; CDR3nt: TGTGCCAGCAGTTTCCAGGGATCCCCAGGATATGGCTACACCTTC; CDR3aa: CASSFQGSPGYGYTF
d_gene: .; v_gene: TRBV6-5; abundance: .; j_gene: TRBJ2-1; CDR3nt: TGTGCCAGCAGCCCGACTGAGGTAGGGTACAATGAGCAGTTCTTC; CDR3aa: CASSPTEVGYNEQFF
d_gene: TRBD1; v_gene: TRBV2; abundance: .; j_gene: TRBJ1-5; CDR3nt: TGTGCCAGCAGTGCTGTTGGGACAGGGAATCAGCCCCAGCATTTT; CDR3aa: CASSAVGTGNQPQHF
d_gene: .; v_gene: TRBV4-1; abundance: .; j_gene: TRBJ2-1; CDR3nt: TGCGCCAGCAGCCAAAGACCGGGGGCATACAATGAGCAGTTCTTC; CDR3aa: CASSQRPGAYNEQFF
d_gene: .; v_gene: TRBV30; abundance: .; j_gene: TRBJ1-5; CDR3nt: TGTGCCTGGAGTGACAGTCACAATCAGCCCCAGCATTTT; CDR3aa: CAWSDSHNQPQHF
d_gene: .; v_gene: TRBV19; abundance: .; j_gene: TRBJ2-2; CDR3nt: TGTGCCAGTAGTACTGGAAGTGTGTCCGGGGAGCTGTTTTTT; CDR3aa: CASSTGSVSGELFF
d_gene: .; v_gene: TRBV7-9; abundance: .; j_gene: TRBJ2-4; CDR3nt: TGTGCCAGCAGCTTAGCGGTAGGACGGTTAGCCAAAAACATTCAGTACTTC; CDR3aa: CASSLAVGRLAKNIQYF
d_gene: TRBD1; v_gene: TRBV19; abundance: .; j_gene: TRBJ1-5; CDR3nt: TGTGCCAGTACCGGATCCGGGACAGGGTTTAGCAATCAGCCCCAGCATTTT; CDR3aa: CASTGSGTGFSNQPQHF
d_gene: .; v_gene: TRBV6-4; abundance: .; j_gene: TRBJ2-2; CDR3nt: TGTGCCAGCAGTTACACAGGGAACACCGGGGAGCTGTTTTTT; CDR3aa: CASSYTGNTGELFF
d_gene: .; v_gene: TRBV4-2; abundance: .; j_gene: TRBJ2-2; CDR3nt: TGTGCCAGCAGCCCCGGACGGGCTAGCACCGGGGAGCTGTTTTTT; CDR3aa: CASSPGRASTGELFF
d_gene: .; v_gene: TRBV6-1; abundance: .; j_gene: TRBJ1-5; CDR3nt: TGTGCCAGCAGTGAAGGGCAGGGAAATCAGCCCCAGCATTTT; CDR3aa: CASSEGQGNQPQHF